This T cell receptor beta chain was recorded in a study of glioma-infiltrating T cells after dendritic cell vaccination. For the study at large: Dendritic cell vaccination trial patients had either newly diagnosed or recurrent glioblastoma.

Isocitrate dehydrogenase mutation was absent in all glioblastoma patients. Study-wide findings and caveats: The cohort had few patients with full blood and tumor sets.

The data were produced by immunoSEQ multiplex PCR, yet TCRdb's version contains in-frame clones alone and is incomplete. The sample lists 60,000 to 70,000 clones; around four fifths were seen once. As to this clone: Its antigen is still unknown.

Germline V gene data show CDR1 as DFQATT and CDR2 as SNEGSKA (reference sequence). The CDR3 has 11 residues. V gave up 3 bases and J gave up 5 bases, with 7 bases separating them. The source is a human donor with glioblastoma. Material: blood, obtained before dendritic cell vaccination. V usage is TRBV20-1 and J usage is TRBJ1-1; a weak D match, TRBD1 (5 bases). CDR3 in DNA: TGCAGTGCTAGGGAGGGGACTGAAGCTTTCTTT. This sequence encodes CSAREGTEAFF.